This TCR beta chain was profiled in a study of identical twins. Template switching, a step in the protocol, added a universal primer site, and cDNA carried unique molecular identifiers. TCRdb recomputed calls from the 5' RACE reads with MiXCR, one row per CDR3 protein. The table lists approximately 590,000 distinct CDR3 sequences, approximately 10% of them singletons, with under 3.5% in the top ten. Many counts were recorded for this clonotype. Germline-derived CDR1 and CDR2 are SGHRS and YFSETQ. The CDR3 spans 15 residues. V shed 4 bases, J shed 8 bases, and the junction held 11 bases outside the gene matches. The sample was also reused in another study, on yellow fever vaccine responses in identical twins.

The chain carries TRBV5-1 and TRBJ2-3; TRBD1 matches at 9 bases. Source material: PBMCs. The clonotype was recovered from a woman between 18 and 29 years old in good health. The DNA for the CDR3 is TGCGCCAGCAGCCTAGGGACAGGGAGACCCTCTACGCAGTATTTT. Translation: CASSLGTGRPSTQYF.